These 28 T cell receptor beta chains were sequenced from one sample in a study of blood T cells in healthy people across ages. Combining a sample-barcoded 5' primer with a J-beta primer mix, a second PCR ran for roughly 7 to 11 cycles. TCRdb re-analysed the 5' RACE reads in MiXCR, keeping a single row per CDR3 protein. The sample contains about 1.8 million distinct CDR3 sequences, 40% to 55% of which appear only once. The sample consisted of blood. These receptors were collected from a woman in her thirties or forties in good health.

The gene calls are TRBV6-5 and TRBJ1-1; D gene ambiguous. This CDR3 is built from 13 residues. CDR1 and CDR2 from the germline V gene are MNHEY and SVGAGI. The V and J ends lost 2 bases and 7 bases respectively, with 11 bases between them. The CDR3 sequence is CASSYPSSDEAFF. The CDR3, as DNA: TGTGCCAGCAGTTACCCCTCGTCTGATGAAGCTTTCTTT.

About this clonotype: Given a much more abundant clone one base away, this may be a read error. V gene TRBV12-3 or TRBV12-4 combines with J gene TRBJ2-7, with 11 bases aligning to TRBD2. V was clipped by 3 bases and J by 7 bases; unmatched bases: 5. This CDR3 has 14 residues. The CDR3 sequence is CASSLTSGAREQYF. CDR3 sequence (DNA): TGTGCCAGCAGTTTGACTAGCGGGGCGAGGGAGCAGTACTTC.

The chain's CDR3 is CASSLALGAGANEQFF. The CDR3 coding sequence is TGTGCCAGCAGCTTAGCTTTGGGGGCAGGAGCAAATGAGCAGTTCTTC. The chain joins TRBV7-2 to TRBJ2-1; the D gene is possibly TRBD1 (6 bases). V shed 0 bases and J shed 7 bases, with 16 bases lying between them. CDR1 SGHTA and CDR2 FQGNSA come from the germline V gene. The CDR3 runs 16 residues.

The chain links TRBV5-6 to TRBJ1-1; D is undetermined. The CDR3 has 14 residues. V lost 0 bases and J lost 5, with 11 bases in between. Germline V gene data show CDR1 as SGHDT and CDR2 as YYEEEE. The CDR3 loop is CASSLGITETEAFF. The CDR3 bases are TGTGCCAGCAGCTTGGGTATTACTGAGACTGAAGCTTTCTTT.

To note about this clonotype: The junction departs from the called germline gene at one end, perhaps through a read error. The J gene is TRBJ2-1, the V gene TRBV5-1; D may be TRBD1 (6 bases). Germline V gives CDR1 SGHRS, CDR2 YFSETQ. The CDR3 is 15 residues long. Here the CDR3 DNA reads TGTGCCAGCAGTTTAGTCGGACAGTCCTACAATGAGCAGTTCTTC. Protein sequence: CASSLVGQSYNEQFF.

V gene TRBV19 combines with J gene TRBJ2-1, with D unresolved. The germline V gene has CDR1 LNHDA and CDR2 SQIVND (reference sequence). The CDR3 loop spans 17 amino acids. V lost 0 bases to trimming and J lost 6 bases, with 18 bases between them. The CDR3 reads CASSIDQQGPLGNEQFF. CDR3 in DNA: TGTGCCAGTAGTATAGATCAACAAGGACCGTTGGGCAATGAGCAGTTCTTC. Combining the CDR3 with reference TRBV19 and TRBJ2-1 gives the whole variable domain DGGITQSPKYLFRKEGQNVTLSCEQNLNHDAMYWYRQDPGQGLRLIYYSQIVNDFQKGDIAEGYSVSREKKESFPLTVTSAQKNPTAFYLCASSIDQQGPLGNEQFFGPGTRLTVL.

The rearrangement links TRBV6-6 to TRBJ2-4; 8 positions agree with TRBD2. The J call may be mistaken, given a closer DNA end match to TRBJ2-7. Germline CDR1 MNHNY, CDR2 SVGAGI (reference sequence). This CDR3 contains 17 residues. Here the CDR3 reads CATDSRGTGGGLYEQYF. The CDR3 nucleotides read TGTGCCACCGATTCGAGGGGTACTGGCGGGGGGTTATACGAGCAGTACTTC.

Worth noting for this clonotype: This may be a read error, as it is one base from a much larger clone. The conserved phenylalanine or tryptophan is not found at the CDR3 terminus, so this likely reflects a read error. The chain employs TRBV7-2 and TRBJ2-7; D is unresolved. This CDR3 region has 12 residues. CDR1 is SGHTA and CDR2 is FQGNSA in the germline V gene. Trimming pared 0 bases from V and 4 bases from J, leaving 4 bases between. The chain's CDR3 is CASSLARYEQYL. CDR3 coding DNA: TGTGCCAGCAGCTTAGCCAGATACGAGCAGTACTTA.

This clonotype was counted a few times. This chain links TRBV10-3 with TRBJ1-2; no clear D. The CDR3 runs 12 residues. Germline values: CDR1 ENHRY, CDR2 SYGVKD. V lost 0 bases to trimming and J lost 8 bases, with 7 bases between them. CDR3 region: CAISESTGGYTF. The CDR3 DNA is TGTGCCATCAGTGAGTCGACTGGAGGCTACACCTTC.

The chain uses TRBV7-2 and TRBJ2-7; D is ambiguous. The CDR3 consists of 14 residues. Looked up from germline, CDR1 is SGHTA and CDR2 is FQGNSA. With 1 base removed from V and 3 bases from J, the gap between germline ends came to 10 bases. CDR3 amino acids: CASSLVGQVYEQYF. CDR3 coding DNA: TGTGCCAGCAGCTTAGTAGGCCAGGTCTACGAGCAGTACTTC.

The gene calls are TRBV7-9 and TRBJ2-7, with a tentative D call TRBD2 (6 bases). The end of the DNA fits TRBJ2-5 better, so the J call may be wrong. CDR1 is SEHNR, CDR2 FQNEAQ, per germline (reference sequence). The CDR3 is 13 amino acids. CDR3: CASSYRGIETQYF. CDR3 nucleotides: TGTGCCAGCAGCTACCGGGGGATCGAGACCCAGTACTTC.

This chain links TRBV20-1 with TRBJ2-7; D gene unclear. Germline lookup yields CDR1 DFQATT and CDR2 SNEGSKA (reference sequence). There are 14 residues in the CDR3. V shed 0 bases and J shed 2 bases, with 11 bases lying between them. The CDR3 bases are TGCAGTGCTAGAGAGGGCAGGAACACCTACGAGCAGTACTTC. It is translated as CSAREGRNTYEQYF.

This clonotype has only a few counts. This CDR3 is CASSQRKGQGATCYGYTF. CDR3 bases: TGTGCCAGCAGCCAACGGAAGGGACAGGGGGCCACCTGCTATGGCTACACCTTC. The chain links TRBV7-3 to TRBJ1-2, with 12 bases aligning to TRBD1. The CDR3 runs 18 residues. The trim removed 5 bases at V and 4 bases at J, leaving 14 bases unmatched. Per the germline V gene, CDR1 is SGHTA and CDR2 is FQGTGA.

The CDR3 DNA reads TGTGCCAGCAGCTTGTCGGCGGCGAATGAAAAACTGTTTTTT. Its translation: CASSLSAANEKLFF. This chain links TRBV7-9 with TRBJ1-4, with D unresolved. CDR1 and CDR2 from the germline V gene are SEHNR and FQNEAQ (reference sequence). The CDR3 covers 14 residues. With 3 bases removed from V and 5 bases from J, the gap between germline ends came to 10 bases.

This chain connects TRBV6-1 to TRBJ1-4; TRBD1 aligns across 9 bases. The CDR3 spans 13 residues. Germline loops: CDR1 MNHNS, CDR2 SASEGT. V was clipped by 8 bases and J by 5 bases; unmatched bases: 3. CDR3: CASGTGSNEKLFF. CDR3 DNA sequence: TGTGCCAGCGGGACAGGGAGCAATGAAAAACTGTTTTTT.

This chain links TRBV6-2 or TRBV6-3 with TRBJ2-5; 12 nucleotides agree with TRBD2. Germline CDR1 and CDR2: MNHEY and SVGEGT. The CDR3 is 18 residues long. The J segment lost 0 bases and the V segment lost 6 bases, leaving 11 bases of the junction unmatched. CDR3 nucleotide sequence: TGTGCCAGCAGCAAAACGATCCGGACTAGCGGGAACCAAGAGACCCAGTACTTC. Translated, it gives CASSKTIRTSGNQETQYF.

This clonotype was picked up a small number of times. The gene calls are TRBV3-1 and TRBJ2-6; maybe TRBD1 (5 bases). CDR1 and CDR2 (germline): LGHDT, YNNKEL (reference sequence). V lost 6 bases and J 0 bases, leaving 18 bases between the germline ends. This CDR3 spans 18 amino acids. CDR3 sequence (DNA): TGTGCCAGCAGTCCGAGACAGTGGGTCAGCTCTGGGGCCAACGTCCTGACTTTC. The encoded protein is CASSPRQWVSSGANVLTF.

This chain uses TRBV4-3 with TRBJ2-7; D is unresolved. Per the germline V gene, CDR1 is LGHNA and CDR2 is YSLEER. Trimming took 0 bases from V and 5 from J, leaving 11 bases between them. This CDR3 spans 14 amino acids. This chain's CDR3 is CASSQDLGINEQYF. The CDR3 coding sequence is TGCGCCAGCAGCCAAGATTTAGGGATCAACGAGCAGTACTTC.

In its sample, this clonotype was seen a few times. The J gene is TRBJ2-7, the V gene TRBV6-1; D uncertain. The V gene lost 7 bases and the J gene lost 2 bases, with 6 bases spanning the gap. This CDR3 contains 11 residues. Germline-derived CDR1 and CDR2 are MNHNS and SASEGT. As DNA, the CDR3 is TGTGCCAGCATTCTGGCCTACGAGCAGTACTTC. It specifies CASILAYEQYF.

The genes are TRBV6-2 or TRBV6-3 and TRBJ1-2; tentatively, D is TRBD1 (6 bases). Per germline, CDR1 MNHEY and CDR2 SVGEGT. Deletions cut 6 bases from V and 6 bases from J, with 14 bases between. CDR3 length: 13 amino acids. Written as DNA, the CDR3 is TGTGCCAGCAGACAGGGAAGTTACGATGGCTACACCTTC. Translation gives CASRQGSYDGYTF.

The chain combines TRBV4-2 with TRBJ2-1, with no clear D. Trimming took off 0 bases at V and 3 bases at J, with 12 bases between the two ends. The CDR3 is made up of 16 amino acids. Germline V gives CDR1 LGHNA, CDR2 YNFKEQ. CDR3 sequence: CASSQELQSLYNEQFF. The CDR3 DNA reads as TGTGCCAGCAGCCAAGAACTCCAAAGCCTCTACAATGAGCAGTTCTTC.

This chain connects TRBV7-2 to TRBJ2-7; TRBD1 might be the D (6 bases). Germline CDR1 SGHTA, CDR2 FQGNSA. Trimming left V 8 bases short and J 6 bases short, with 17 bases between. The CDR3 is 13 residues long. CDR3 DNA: TGTGCCAGCGGCCCGACAGGCCCCTGCGAGCAGTACTTC. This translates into CASGPTGPCEQYF.

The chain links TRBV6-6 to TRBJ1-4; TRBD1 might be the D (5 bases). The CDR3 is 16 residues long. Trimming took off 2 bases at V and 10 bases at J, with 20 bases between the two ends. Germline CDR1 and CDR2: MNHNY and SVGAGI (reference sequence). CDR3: CASSYAGDPLGGKLFF. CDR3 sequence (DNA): TGTGCCAGCAGTTACGCCGGGGACCCTCTCGGGGGAAAACTGTTTTTT.

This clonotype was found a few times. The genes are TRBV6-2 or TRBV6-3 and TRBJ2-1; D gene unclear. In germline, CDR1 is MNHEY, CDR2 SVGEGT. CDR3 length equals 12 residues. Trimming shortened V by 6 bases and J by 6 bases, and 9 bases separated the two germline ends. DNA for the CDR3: TGTGCCAGCAGCCCTAACATCAATGAGCAGTTCTTC. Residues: CASSPNINEQFF.

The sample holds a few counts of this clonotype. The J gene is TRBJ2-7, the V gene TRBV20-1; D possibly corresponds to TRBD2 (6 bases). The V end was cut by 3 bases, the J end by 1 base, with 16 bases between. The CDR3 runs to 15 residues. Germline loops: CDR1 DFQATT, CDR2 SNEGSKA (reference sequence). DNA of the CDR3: TGCAGTGCTAGTCAGTTGGGTCTAGCGTCCTACGAGCAGTACTTC. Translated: CSASQLGLASYEQYF.

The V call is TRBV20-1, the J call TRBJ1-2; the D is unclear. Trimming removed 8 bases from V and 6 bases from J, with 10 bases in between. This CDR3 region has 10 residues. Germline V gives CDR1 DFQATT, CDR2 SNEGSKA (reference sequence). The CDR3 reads CSPKNDGYTF. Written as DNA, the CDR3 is TGCAGTCCTAAAAATGATGGCTACACCTTC.

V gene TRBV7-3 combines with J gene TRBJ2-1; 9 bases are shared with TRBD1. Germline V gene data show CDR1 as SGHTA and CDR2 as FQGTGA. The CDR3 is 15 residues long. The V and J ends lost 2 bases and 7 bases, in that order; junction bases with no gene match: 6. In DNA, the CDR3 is TGTGCCAGCAGCTTAGGGACAGGGAGGGAAAATGAGCAGTTCTTC. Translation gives CASSLGTGRENEQFF.

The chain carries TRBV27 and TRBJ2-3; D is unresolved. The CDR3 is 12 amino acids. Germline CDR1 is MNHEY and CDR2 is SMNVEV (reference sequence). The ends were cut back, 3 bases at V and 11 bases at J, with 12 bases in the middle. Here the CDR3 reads CASSFASSKQYF. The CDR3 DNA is TGTGCCAGCAGTTTCGCCAGTAGCAAGCAGTATTTT.